This T cell receptor (beta chain) was observed in a study of CD8 T cells in ankylosing spondylitis. General study points: Apparently characteristic of ankylosing spondylitis blood was a TCR beta motif (roughly eight highly homologous variants). Past studies reported some motif variants in reactive arthritis synovial fluid and blood. Within peripheral blood, clones linked to disease were CD8+ and relatively rare.

This clonotype was counted a few times. The antigen is unknown. Quantitative barcoded 5'-RACE was used to prepare TCR beta libraries. From the 5' RACE reads, TCRdb called clonotypes with MiXCR, one entry per CDR3 protein. Of 200,000 to 300,000 distinct CDR3 sequences in the sample, 7.5% to 9% were seen once. This TCR was recovered from a male donor with ankylosing spondylitis or in good health (not recorded which). The sample was blood, either unsorted or a sorted T cell fraction (not recorded which).

The CDR3 reads CASSNLRTGTRYGYTF. The CDR3 coding sequence is TGTGCCAGCAGTAACCTCCGGACCGGGACGAGATATGGCTACACCTTC. The chain combines TRBV12-3 or TRBV12-4 with TRBJ1-2, with D maybe TRBD1 (5 bases). V lost 5 bases, J lost 5 bases, and 21 bases lay in between. The CDR3 contains 16 residues.